This TCR beta chain was captured in a study of OX40 agonist ivuxolimab in advanced cancers. Study overall: Ivuxolimab, which patients received intravenously every 2 weeks, was dosed at 0.01 to 10 mg/kg.

As for this clone: The antigen is unknown.

Clones were read by immunoSEQ multiplex PCR, and TCRdb kept only the in-frame ones, dropping some. The repertoire holds nearly 70,000 clones, with approximately 83% as singletons. Points from the study as a whole: It was also the case that some nonresponders had low normalized T-cell clonal expansion.

Germline V gene sequence: CDR1 SEHNR, CDR2 FQNEAQ (reference sequence). J lost 7 bases, V lost 5 bases, and 3 bases had no gene match. CDR3 length: 12 amino acids. The source was CD4+ or CD8+ T cells sorted from blood, collected in a trial of the OX40 agonist ivuxolimab. This sequence originates from an adult with an advanced solid tumor such as melanoma, head and neck, liver or kidney cancer. The gene calls are TRBV7-9 and TRBJ1-1; 8 bases fit TRBD1. The CDR3 DNA follows: TGTGCCAGCAGCATAGGGACAGGTGAAGCTTTCTTT. Amino acid sequence: CASSIGTGEAFF.